The 2 T cell receptor beta chains below come from one sample, sequenced in a study of long-term antiretroviral therapy in people with HIV. Runs used v3.0 of the immunoSEQ assay and were done at survey level. TCRdb's copy holds only in-frame clones and misses some; the assay was immunoSEQ multiplex PCR. The sample has about 36,000 clones, 75% to 85% seen once. The sample here was unsorted PBMCs, taken 3.4 years after starting antiretroviral therapy. The receptors were sampled from a man aged 25 to 40 with HIV.

The V and J genes are TRBV7-6 and TRBJ2-2; unclear D gene. CDR1 is SGHVS, CDR2 FNYEAQ, per germline. V gave up 5 bases and J gave up 3 bases, with 10 bases separating them. The CDR3 totals 14 residues. The CDR3 region is CASSLNIDTGELFF. The CDR3 DNA follows: TGTGCCAGCAGCCTCAACATCGACACCGGGGAGCTGTTTTTT.

The V and J genes are TRBV4-3 and TRBJ2-7; no firm D call. The CDR3 length is 15 residues. Per the germline V gene, CDR1 is LGHNA and CDR2 is YSLEER. V shed 0 bases and J shed 1 base, with 10 bases lying between them. In DNA form, the CDR3 reads TGCGCCAGCAGCCAAGATTTTGCCTCTTCCTACGAGCAGTACTTC. Protein sequence: CASSQDFASSYEQYF.